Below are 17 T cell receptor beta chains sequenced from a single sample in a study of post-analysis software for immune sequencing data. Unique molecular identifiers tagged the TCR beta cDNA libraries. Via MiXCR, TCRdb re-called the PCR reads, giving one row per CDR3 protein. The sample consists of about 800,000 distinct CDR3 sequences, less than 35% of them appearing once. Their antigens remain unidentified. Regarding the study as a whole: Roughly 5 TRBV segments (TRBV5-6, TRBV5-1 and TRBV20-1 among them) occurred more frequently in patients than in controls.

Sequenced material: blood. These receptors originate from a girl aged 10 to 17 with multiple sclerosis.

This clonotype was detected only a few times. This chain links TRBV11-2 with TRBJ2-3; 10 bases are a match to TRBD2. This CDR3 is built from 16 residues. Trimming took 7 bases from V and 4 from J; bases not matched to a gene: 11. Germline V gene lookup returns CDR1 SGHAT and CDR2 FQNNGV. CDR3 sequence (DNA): TGTGCCAGCAACTCCGTGCGGAGCGGGAGGGCAGATACGCAGTATTTT. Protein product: CASNSVRSGRADTQYF. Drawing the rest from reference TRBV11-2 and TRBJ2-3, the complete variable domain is EAGVAQSPRYKIIEKRQSVAFWCNPISGHATLYWYQQILGQGPKLLIQFQNNGVVDDSQLPKDRFSAERLKGVDSTLKIQPAKLEDSAVYLCASNSVRSGRADTQYFGPGTRLTVL.

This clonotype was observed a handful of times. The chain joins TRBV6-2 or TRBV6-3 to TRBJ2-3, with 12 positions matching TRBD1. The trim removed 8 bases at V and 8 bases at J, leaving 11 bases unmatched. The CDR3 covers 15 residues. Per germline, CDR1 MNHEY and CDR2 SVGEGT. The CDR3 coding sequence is TGTGCCAGCCAGAACAGGGGACAGGGGGCGCGTACGCAGTATTTT. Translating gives CASQNRGQGARTQYF.

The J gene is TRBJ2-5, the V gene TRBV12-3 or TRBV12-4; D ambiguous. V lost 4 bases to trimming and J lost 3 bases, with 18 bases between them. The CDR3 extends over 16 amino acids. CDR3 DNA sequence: TGTGCCAGCAGTTCCCCCCTGGGCCTTGGGGAAGAGACCCAGTACTTC. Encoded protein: CASSSPLGLGEETQYF.

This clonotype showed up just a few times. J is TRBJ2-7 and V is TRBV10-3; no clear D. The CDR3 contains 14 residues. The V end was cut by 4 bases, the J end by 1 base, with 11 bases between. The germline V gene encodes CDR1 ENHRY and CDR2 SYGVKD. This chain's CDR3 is CAISGAASSYEQYF. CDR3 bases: TGTGCCATCAGTGGGGCGGCTTCTTCCTACGAGCAGTACTTC.

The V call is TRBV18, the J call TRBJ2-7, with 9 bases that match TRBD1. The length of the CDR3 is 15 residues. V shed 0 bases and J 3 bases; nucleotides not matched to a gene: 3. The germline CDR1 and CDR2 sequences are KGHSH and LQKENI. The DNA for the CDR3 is TGTGCCAGCTCACCACCGGGACAGGGTAGCTACGAGCAGTACTTC. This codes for CASSPPGQGSYEQYF.

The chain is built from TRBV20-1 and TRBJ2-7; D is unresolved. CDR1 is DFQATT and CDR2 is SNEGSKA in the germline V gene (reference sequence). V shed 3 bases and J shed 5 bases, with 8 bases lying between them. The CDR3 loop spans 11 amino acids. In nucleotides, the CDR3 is TGCAGTGCTAGTGGCCCCCACGAGCAGTACTTC. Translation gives CSASGPHEQYF.

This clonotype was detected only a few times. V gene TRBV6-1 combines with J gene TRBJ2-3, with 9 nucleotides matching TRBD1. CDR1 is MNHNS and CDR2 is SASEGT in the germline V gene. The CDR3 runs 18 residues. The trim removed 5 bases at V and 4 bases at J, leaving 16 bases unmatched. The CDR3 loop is CASSPRVLTGGLPDTQYF. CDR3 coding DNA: TGTGCCAGCAGTCCCAGAGTTCTGACAGGGGGTTTACCAGATACGCAGTATTTT.

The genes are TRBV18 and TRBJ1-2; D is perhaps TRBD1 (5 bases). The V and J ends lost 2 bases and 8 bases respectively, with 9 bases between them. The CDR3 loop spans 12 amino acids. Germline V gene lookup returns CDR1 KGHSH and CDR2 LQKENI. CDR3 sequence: CASSPSRDGYTF. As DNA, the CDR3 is TGTGCCAGCTCACCAAGCAGGGACGGCTACACCTTC.

CDR3: CASSERQGREQFF. The DNA for the CDR3 is TGTGCCAGCAGCGAGAGACAGGGTCGGGAGCAGTTCTTC. The chain uses TRBV9 and TRBJ2-1, with 7 bases lining up with TRBD1. The CDR3 consists of 13 residues. The germline V gene encodes CDR1 SGDLS and CDR2 YYNGEE. The junction had 7 bases not matched to a gene; V was cut back by 3 bases and J by 10 bases.

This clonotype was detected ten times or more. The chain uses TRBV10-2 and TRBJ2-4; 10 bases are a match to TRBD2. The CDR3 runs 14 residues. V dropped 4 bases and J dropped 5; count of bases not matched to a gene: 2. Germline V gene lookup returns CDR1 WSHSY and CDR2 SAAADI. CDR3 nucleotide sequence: TGCGCCAGCAGTGTTCTAGCGGGAGAAAACATTCAGTACTTC. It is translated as CASSVLAGENIQYF.

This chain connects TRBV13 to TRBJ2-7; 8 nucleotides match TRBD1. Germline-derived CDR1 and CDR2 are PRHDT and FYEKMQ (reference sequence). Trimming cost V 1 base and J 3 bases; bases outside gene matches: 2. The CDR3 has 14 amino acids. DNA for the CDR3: TGTGCCAGCAGCTTAGTGGACAGGGACTACGAGCAGTACTTC. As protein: CASSLVDRDYEQYF.

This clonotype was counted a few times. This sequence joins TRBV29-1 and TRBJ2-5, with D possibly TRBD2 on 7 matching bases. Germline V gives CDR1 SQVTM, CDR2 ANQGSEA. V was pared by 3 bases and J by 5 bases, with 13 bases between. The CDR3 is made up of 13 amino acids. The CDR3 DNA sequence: TGCAGCGTTGACCGGGGGGCCTCGGAGACCCAGTACTTC. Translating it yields CSVDRGASETQYF.

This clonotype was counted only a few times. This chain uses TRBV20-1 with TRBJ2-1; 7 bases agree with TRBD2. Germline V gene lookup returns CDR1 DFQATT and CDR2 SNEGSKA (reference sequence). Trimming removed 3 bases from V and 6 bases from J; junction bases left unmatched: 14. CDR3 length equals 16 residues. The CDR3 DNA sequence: TGCAGTGCTAGGATAAGGGCTAGCGGTCTTTCCAATGAGCAGTTCTTC. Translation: CSARIRASGLSNEQFF.

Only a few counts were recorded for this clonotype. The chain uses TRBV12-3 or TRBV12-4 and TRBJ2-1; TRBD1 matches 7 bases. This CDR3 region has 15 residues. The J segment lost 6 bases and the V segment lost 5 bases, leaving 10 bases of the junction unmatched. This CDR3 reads CASSPDGQGVNEQFF. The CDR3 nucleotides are TGTGCCAGCAGTCCAGACGGCCAGGGGGTCAATGAGCAGTTCTTC.

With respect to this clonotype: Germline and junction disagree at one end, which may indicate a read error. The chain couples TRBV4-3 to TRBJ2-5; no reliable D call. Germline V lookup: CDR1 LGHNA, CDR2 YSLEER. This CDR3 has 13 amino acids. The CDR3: CAGSQDSSETQYF. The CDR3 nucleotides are TGCGCCGGCAGCCAAGACTCGAGTGAGACCCAGTACTTC.

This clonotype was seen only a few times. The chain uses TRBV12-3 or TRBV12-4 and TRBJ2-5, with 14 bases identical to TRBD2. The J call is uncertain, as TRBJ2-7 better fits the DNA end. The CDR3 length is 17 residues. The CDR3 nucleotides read TGTGCCAGCAGTTTGTCCGGGACTAGCGGGAGTATATACGAGCAGTACTTC. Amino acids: CASSLSGTSGSIYEQYF.

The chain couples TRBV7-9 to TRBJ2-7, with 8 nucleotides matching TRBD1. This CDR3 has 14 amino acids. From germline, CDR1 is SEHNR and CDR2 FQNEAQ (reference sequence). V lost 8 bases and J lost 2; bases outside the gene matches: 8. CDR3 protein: CASAGGASAYEQYF. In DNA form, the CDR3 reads TGTGCCAGCGCAGGGGGCGCGTCCGCCTACGAGCAGTACTTC.